This is a list of T cell receptor beta chains from one sample in a study of control samples from healthy donors and cancer patients. The assay was immunoSEQ multiplex PCR, and TCRdb's table has in-frame clones only and misses some. This sample has approximately 190,000 clones; roughly nine tenths occur once, and the top ten carry approximately 1.8%. Sequencing was performed on blood. The receptor source for this set is a man aged 30-40 years in good health. Each CDR3 is given with its conserved first and last residue. D genes are given only for firm matches.

TRBJ1-4	18	TRBV7-9	.	TGTGCCAGCAGCTCACGATCGGCGGGGGGCAAAGCTAATGAAAAACTGTTTTTT	CASSSRSAGGKANEKLFF
TRBJ2-3	17	TRBV7-2	.	TGTGCCAGCAGCTTTGACACTAGCCGATTAAACACAGATACGCAGTATTTT	CASSFDTSRLNTDTQYF
TRBJ2-6	19	TRBV5-4	TRBD1	TGTGCCAGCAGCTTGCCCAGGGGGAAACTGAGCTCTGGGGCCAACGTCCTGACTTTC	CASSLPRGKLSSGANVLTF
TRBJ2-7	14	TRBV29-1	.	TGCAGCGTCACCCCGACAGACTCTTCCTACGAGCAGTACTTC	CSVTPTDSSYEQYF
TRBJ1-2	18	TRBV4-1	TRBD1	TGCGCCAGCAGCCAAGGCCCTACCGGGACAGGGGGTCACTATGGCTACACCTTC	CASSQGPTGTGGHYGYTF
TRBJ2-3	17	TRBV5-1	TRBD2	TGCGCCAGCAGCTTGGAGGGAGGACTAGCGGGCACAGATACGCAGTATTTT	CASSLEGGLAGTDTQYF
TRBJ2-7	14	TRBV3-1/TRBV3-2	.	TGTGCCAGCAGCCCAAGGACAGCCAGCTACGAGCAGTACTTC	CASSPRTASYEQYF
TRBJ1-5	15	TRBV7-9	.	TGTGCCAGCAGCTTAGGAGACAGAGTAGATCAGCCCCAGCATTTT	CASSLGDRVDQPQHF
TRBJ2-1	15	TRBV21-1	.	TGTGCCAGCAGCAACGGACAGGGAACTACAAATGAGCAGTTCTTC	CASSNGQGTTNEQFF
TRBJ2-1	16	TRBV27	.	TGTGCCAGCAGTTTGACGGGTGGGGGGCTGTACAATGAGCAGTTCTTC	CASSLTGGGLYNEQFF
TRBJ1-4	15	TRBV5-6	TRBD1	TGTGCCAGCAGGTGGGGACAGGGCCCTTATGAAAAACTGTTTTTT	CASRWGQGPYEKLFF
TRBJ2-2	16	TRBV18	TRBD1	TGTGCCAGCTCACTATCGACAGGGACGAACACCGGGGAGCTGTTTTTT	CASSLSTGTNTGELFF
TRBJ1-3	15	TRBV30	TRBD1	TGTGCCTGGAGGGGACAGCTCACTTCTGGAAACACCATATATTTT	CAWRGQLTSGNTIYF
TRBJ2-5	18	TRBV25-1	TRBD1	TGTGCCAGCAGTGGCGGTGTAGACCCGGGACAGGGTTTTTGGACCCAGTACTTC	CASSGGVDPGQGFWTQYF
TRBJ1-2	13	TRBV7-3	TRBD1	TGTGCCAGCAGCCGGGGACAGGGGAAAGGCTACACCTTC	CASSRGQGKGYTF
TRBJ2-4	13	TRBV6-5	.	TGTGCCAGCAGTTACTCTTCCCGGGACATTCAGTACTTC	CASSYSSRDIQYF
TRBJ1-2	16	TRBV19	.	TGTGCCAGTAGTATATCAAACAGGAACTCTAACTATGGCTACACCTTC	CASSISNRNSNYGYTF
TRBJ1-1	11	TRBV29-1	.	TGCAGCGAAGGAGGGGGCACTGAAGCTTTCTTT	CSEGGGTEAFF
TRBJ2-6	18	TRBV24-1	TRBD1	TGTGCCACCAGTGGCTGGACAGGGGATGTTCGTGGGGCCAACGTCCTGACTTTC	CATSGWTGDVRGANVLTF
TRBJ2-7	16	TRBV5-5	TRBD1	TGTGCCAGCAGCTCCCGTGGGGACAGGGTTTCCTACGAGCAGTACTTC	CASSSRGDRVSYEQYF
TRBJ1-2	12	TRBV24-1	.	TGTGCCACCTCGGAAGATAACTATGGCTACACCTTC	CATSEDNYGYTF
TRBJ1-1	14	TRBV14	TRBD1	TGTGCCAGCAGCAGAGACAGGGGGCGTACTGAAGCTTTCTTT	CASSRDRGRTEAFF
TRBJ1-5	17	TRBV24-1	.	TGTGCCACCAGTGATTCATCGGGACGGAATAGCAATCAGCCCCAGCATTTT	CATSDSSGRNSNQPQHF
TRBJ2-4	13	TRBV7-9	.	TGTGCCAGCAGTGCTCCGGGACAAAACATTCAGTACTTC	CASSAPGQNIQYF
TRBJ2-1	15	TRBV6-1	TRBD1	TGTGCCAGCAGTGAAGCCGGGACAGGGGTCAATGAGCAGTTCTTC	CASSEAGTGVNEQFF